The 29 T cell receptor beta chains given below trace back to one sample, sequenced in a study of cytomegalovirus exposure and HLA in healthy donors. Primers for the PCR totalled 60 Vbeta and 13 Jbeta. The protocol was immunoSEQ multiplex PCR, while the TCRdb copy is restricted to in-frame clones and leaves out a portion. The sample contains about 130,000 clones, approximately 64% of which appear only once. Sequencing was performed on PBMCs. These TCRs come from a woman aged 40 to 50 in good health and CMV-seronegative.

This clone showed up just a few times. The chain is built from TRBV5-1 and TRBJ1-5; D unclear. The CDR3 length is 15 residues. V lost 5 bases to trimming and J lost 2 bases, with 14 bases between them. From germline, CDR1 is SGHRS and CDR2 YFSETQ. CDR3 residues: CASSLRGDGNQPQHF. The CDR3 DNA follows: TGCGCCAGCAGTTTAAGAGGAGATGGCAATCAGCCCCAGCATTTT.

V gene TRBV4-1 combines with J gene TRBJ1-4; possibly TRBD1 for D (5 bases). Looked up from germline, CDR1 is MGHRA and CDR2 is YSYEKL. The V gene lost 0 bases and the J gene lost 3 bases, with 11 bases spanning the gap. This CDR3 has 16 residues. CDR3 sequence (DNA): TGCGCCAGCAGCCAAGATGGCTCGGGGGCTAATGAAAAACTGTTTTTT. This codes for CASSQDGSGANEKLFF.

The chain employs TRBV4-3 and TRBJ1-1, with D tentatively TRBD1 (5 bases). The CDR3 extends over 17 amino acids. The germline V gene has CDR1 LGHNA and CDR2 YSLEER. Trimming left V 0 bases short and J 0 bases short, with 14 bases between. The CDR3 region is CASSQDYGARLNTEAFF. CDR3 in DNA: TGCGCCAGCAGCCAAGATTATGGGGCCAGGCTGAACACTGAAGCTTTCTTT.

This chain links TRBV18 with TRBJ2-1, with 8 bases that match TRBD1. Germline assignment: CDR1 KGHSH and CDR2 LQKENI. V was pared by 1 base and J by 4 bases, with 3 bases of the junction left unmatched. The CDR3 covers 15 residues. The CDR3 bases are TGTGCCAGCTCACCACAAGGACAGGGATACAATGAGCAGTTCTTC. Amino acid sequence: CASSPQGQGYNEQFF.

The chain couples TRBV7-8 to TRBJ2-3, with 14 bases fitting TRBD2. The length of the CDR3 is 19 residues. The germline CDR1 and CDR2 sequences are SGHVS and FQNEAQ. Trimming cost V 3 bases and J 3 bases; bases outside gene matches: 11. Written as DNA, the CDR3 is TGTGCCAGCAGCTTCCGCGTGGGGACTAGCGGGGGCGGGACAGATACGCAGTATTTT. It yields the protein CASSFRVGTSGGGTDTQYF.

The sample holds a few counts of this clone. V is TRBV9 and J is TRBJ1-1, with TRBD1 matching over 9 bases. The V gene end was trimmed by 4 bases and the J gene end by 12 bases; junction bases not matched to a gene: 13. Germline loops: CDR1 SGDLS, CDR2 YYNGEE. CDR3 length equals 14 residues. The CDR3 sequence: CASSLESGQGLTFF. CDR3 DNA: TGTGCCAGCAGCCTTGAATCCGGACAGGGGTTGACTTTCTTT.

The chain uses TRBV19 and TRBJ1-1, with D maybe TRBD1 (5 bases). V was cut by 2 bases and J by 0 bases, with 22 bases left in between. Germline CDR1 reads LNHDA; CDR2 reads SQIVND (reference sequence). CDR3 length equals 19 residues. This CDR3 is CASSIRGLRGVSMNTEAFF. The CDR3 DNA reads TGTGCCAGTAGTATACGGGGCCTCCGCGGGGTTTCGATGAACACTGAAGCTTTCTTT. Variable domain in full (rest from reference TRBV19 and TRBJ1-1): DGGITQSPKYLFRKEGQNVTLSCEQNLNHDAMYWYRQDPGQGLRLIYYSQIVNDFQKGDIAEGYSVSREKKESFPLTVTSAQKNPTAFYLCASSIRGLRGVSMNTEAFFGQGTRLTVV.

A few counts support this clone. The CDR3 DNA sequence: TGTGCCAGCAGCGCGGACAGGGGAGATCAGCCCCAGCATTTT. It yields the protein CASSADRGDQPQHF. This chain links TRBV4-2 with TRBJ1-5; TRBD1 matches at 9 bases. Unmatched junction bases numbered 4, after V lost 5 bases and J lost 5 bases. The CDR3 runs to 14 residues. Germline CDR1 and CDR2: LGHNA and YNFKEQ.

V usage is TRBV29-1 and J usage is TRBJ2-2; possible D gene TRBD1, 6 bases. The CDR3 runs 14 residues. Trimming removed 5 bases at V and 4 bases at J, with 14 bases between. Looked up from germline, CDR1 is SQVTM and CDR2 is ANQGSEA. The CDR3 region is CSVMGRQVTGELFF. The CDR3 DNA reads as TGCAGCGTTATGGGTCGACAGGTCACCGGGGAGCTGTTTTTT.

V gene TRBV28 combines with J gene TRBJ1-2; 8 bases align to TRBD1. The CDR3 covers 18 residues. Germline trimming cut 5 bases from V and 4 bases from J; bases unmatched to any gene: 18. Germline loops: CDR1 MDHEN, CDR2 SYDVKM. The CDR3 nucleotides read TGTGCCAGCAGTGACACCGGGACAGGCTCCCCCTCTAGCTATGGCTACACCTTC. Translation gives CASSDTGTGSPSSYGYTF.

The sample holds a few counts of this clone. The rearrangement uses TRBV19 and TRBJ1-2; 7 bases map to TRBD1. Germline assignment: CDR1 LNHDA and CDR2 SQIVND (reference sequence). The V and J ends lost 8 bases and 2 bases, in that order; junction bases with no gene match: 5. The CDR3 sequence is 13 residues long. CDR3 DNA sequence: TGTGCCAGTCAACTGGGACAGAACTATGGCTACACCTTC. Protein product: CASQLGQNYGYTF. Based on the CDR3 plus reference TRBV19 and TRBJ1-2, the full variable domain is DGGITQSPKYLFRKEGQNVTLSCEQNLNHDAMYWYRQDPGQGLRLIYYSQIVNDFQKGDIAEGYSVSREKKESFPLTVTSAQKNPTAFYLCASQLGQNYGYTFGSGTRLTVV.

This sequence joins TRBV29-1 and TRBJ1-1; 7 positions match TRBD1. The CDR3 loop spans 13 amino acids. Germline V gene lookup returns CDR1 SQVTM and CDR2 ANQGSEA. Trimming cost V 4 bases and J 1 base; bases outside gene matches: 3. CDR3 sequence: CSVGEGANTEAFF. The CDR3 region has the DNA TGCAGCGTTGGAGAGGGGGCGAACACTGAAGCTTTCTTT.

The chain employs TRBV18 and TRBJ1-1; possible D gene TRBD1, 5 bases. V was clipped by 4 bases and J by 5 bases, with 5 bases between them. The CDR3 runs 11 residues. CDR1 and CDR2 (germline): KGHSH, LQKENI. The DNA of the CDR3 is TGTGCCAGCTCACAGGGGACTGAAGCTTTCTTT. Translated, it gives CASSQGTEAFF. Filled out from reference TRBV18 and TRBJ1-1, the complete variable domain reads NAGVMQNPRHLVRRRGQEARLRCSPMKGHSHVYWYRQLPEEGLKFMVYLQKENIIDESGMPKERFSAEFPKEGPSILRIQQVVRGDSAAYFCASSQGTEAFFGQGTRLTVV.

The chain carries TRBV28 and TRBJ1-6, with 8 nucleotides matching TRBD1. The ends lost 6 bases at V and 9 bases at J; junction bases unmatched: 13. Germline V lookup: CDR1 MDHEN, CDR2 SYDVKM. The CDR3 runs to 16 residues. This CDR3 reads CASSLRKWTGLSPLHF. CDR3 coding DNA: TGTGCCAGCAGCTTAAGAAAATGGACAGGGCTTTCACCCCTCCACTTT.

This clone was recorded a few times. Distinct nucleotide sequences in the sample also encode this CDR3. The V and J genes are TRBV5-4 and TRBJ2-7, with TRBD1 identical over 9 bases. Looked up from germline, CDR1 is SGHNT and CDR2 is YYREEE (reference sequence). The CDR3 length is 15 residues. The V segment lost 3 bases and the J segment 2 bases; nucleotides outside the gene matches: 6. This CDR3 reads CASSSRQGGPYEQYF. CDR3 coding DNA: TGTGCCAGCAGCTCCCGACAGGGGGGTCCCTACGAGCAGTACTTC.

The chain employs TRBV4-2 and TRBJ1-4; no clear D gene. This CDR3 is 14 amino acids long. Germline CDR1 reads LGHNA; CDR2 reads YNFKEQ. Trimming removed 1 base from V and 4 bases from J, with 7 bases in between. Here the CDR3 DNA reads TGTGCCAGCAGCCAAGGACTTCGTAATGAAAAACTGTTTTTT. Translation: CASSQGLRNEKLFF.

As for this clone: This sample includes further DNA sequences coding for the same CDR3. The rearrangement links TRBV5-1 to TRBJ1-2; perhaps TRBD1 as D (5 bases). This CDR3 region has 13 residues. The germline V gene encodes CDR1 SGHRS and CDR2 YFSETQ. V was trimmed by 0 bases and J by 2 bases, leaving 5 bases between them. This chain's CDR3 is CASSLEGNYGYTF. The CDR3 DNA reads TGCGCCAGCAGCTTGGAGGGGAACTATGGCTACACCTTC. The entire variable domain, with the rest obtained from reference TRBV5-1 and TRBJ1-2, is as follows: KAGVTQTPRYLIKTRGQQVTLSCSPISGHRSVSWYQQTPGQGLQFLFEYFSETQRNKGNFPGRFSGRQFSNSRSEMNVSTLELGDSALYLCASSLEGNYGYTFGSGTRLTVV.

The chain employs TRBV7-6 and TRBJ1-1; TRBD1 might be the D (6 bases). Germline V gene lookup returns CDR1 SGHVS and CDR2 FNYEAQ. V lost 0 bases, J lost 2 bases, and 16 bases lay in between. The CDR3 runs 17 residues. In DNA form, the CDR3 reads TGTGCCAGCAGCTTAGCGGGGGCTCAGGGTTACAACACTGAAGCTTTCTTT. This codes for CASSLAGAQGYNTEAFF.

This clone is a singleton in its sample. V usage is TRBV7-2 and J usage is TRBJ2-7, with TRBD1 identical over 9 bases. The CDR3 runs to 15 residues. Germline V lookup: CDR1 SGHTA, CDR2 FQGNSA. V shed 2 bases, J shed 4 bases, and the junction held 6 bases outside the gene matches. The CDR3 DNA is TGTGCCAGCAGCTTAACCCCGGGACAGGGTTACGAGCAGTACTTC. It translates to CASSLTPGQGYEQYF.

CDR3 nucleotide sequence: TGTGCCAGCAGTGCGGGGGGCACAGATACGCAGTATTTT. This codes for CASSAGGTDTQYF. The chain uses TRBV2 and TRBJ2-3, with D tentatively TRBD2 (6 bases). Germline lookup yields CDR1 SNHLY and CDR2 FYNNEI. The CDR3 sequence is 13 residues long. V lost 4 bases and J lost 1, with 6 bases in between.

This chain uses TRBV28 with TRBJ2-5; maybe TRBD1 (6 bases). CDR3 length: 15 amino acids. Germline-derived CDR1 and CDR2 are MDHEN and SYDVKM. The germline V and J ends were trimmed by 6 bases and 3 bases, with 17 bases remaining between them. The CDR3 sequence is CASRGSGAGEETQYF. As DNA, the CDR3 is TGTGCCAGCAGGGGGTCAGGGGCAGGGGAAGAGACCCAGTACTTC. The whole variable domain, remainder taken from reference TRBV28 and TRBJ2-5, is DVKVTQSSRYLVKRTGEKVFLECVQDMDHENMFWYRQDPGLGLRLIYFSYDVKMKEKGDIPEGYSVSREKKERFSLILESASTNQTSMYLCASRGSGAGEETQYFGPGTRLLVL.

DNA for the CDR3: TGTGCCAGCAGCTTACAGGGGTCGGTCACTGAAGCTTTCTTT. Translated, it gives CASSLQGSVTEAFF. V is TRBV7-9 and J is TRBJ1-1, with D tentatively TRBD1 (6 bases). This CDR3 is built from 14 residues. CDR1 and CDR2 from the germline V gene are SEHNR and FQNEAQ (reference sequence). The V and J ends lost 2 bases and 4 bases respectively, with 11 bases between them.

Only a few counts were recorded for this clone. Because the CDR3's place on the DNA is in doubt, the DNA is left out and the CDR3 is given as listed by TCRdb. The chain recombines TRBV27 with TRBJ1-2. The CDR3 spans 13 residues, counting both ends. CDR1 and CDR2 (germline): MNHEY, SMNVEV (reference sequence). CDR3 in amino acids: CASSPPDFRGYTF.

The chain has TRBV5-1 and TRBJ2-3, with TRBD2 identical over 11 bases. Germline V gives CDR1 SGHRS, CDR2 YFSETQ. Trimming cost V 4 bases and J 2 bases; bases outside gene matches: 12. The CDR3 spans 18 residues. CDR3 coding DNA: TGCGCCAGCAGCGGAACCACCGGGACTAGCGGACTCACAGATACGCAGTATTTT. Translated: CASSGTTGTSGLTDTQYF.

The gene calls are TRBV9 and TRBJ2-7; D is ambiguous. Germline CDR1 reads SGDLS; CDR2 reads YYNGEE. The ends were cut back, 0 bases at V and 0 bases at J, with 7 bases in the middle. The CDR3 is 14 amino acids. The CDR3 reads CASSVGSHSYEQYF. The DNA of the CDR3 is TGTGCCAGCAGCGTAGGATCACACTCCTACGAGCAGTACTTC.

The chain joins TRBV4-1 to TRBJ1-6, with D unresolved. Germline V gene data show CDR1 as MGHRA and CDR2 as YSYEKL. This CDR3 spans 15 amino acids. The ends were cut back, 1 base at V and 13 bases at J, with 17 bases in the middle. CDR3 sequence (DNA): TGCGCCAGCAGCCAAGCAAGAGGCGGACTGGGCCCCCTCCACTTT. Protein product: CASSQARGGLGPLHF.

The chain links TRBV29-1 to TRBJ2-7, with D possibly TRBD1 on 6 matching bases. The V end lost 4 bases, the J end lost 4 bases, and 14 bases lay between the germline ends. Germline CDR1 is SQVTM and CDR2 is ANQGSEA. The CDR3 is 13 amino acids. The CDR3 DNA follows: TGCAGCGTTGTGATCACAGGGATTTACGAGCAGTACTTC. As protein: CSVVITGIYEQYF.

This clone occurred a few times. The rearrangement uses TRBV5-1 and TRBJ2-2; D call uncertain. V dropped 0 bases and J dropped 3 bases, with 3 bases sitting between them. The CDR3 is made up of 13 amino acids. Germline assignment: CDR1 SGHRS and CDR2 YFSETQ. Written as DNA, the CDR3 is TGCGCCAGCAGCTTGGCGGACACCGGGGAGCTGTTTTTT. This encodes CASSLADTGELFF.

The CDR3 DNA is TGTGCCATCAGTGACCCACTAGCGGGGCGAGGCACCGGGGAGCTGTTTTTT. Translated, it gives CAISDPLAGRGTGELFF. J is TRBJ2-2 and V is TRBV10-3; 10 positions agree with TRBD2. V dropped 3 bases and J dropped 4; count of bases not matched to a gene: 8. Germline CDR1 ENHRY, CDR2 SYGVKD. CDR3 length: 17 amino acids.